The text below deals with one TCR beta chain. Germline assignment: CDR1 MNHEY and CDR2 SMNVEV (reference sequence). CDR3 length: 15 residues. V was cut by 5 bases and J by 0 bases, with 11 bases left in between. The data were obtained in a study of blood T cell repertoires in COVID-19. Across the whole study: Samples taken during acute and convalescent COVID-19 were collected in the United States, Italy and Spain. From T cells, B-cell-depleted T cells, or PBMCs came the material, which was cDNA or gDNA.

Categorization into cohorts depended on clinical history that participants reported. Sequenced by immunoSEQ multiplex PCR; TCRdb stores in-frame clones only, minus some. This sample carries fewer than 200,000 clones, around 83% of them seen once, and the ten largest clones take less than 3.5%. The sequenced sample was PBMCs or T cells enriched from blood (not recorded which). The sequence was collected from a woman between 25 and 40 years old who had been exposed to COVID-19. The J gene is TRBJ2-1, the V gene TRBV27, with D uncertain. The CDR3: CASSPRRSSYNEQFF. The CDR3 DNA reads TGTGCCAGCAGTCCCCGGCGGAGCTCCTACAATGAGCAGTTCTTC.